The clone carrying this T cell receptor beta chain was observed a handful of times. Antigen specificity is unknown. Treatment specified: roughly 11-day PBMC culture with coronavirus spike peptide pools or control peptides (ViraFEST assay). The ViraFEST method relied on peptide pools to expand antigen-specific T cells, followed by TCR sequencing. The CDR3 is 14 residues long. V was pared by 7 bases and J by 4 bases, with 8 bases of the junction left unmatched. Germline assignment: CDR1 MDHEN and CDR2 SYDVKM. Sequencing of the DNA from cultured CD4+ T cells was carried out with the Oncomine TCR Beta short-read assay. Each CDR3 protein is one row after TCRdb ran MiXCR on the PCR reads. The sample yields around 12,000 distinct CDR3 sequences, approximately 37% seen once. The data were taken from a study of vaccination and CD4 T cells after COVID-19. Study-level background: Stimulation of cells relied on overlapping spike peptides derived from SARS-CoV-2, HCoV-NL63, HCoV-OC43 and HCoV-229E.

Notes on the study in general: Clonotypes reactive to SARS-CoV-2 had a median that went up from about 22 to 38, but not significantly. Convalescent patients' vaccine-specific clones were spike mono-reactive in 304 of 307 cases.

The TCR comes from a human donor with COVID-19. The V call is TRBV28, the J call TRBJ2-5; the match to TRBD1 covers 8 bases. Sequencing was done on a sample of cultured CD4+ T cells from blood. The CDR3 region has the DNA TGTGCCAGCATCGACCAGGGGGCGGGAGAGACCCAGTACTTC. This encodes CASIDQGAGETQYF. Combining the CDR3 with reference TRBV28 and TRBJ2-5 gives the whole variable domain DVKVTQSSRYLVKRTGEKVFLECVQDMDHENMFWYRQDPGLGLRLIYFSYDVKMKEKGDIPEGYSVSREKKERFSLILESASTNQTSMYLCASIDQGAGETQYFGPGTRLLVL.